These 4 T cell receptor beta chains were sequenced from one sample in a study of shared clonotypes between healthy human individuals. Naivety among CD8 cells was defined by CD45RO negativity and positive CCR7 selection, thereby excluding terminally differentiated effector memory CD45RA+ cells. Produced via immunoSEQ multiplex PCR; TCRdb's table is partial and in-frame only. The sample includes approximately 600,000 clones, approximately 95% seen only once; the top ten take over 0.1%. The sequenced material came from naive CD8+ T cells sorted from blood. These receptors came from a woman younger than 45 in good health.

The V gene is TRBV9, the J gene TRBJ2-1; 7 bases align to TRBD2. The trim removed 3 bases at V and 0 bases at J, leaving 6 bases unmatched. The CDR3 contains 16 residues. Looked up from germline, CDR1 is SGDLS and CDR2 is YYNGEE. The CDR3 is CASSGVAGSSYNEQFF. In nucleotides, the CDR3 is TGTGCCAGCAGCGGAGTAGCGGGCTCCTCCTACAATGAGCAGTTCTTC.

The V gene is TRBV6-1, the J gene TRBJ2-2; TRBD1 matches 7 bases. The V gene's germline CDR1 is MNHNS and CDR2 SASEGT. This CDR3 is 14 amino acids long. The CDR3 reads CAFRGTVNPGELFF. Here the CDR3 DNA reads TGTGCATTTCGAGGGACAGTTAACCCCGGGGAGCTGTTTTTT.

This sequence joins TRBV5-4 and TRBJ1-1; tentative D call: TRBD1 (5 bases). Germline V gene data show CDR1 as SGHNT and CDR2 as YYREEE (reference sequence). The CDR3 has 14 residues. V was cut by 1 base and J by 5 bases, with 12 bases left in between. The CDR3 DNA reads as TGTGCCAGCAGCTTGTTTGGGGGAGAGACTGAAGCTTTCTTT. It codes for CASSLFGGETEAFF. Filled out from reference TRBV5-4 and TRBJ1-1, the complete variable domain reads ETGVTQSPTHLIKTRGQQVTLRCSSQSGHNTVSWYQQALGQGPQFIFQYYREEENGRGNFPPRFSGLQFPNYSSELNVNALELDDSALYLCASSLFGGETEAFFGQGTRLTVV.

The rearrangement uses TRBV5-6 and TRBJ1-1, with no clear D. CDR1 is SGHDT, CDR2 YYEEEE, per germline. Trimming left V 2 bases short and J 1 base short, with 9 bases between. The CDR3 has 14 amino acids. The CDR3 is CASSLRESNTEAFF. The CDR3 DNA sequence: TGTGCCAGCAGCTTAAGGGAATCGAACACTGAAGCTTTCTTT.